Below, 31 T cell receptor beta chains from the same sample are listed, as sequenced in a study of blood T cells in healthy people across ages. The second PCR ran about 6 to 12 cycles with a sample-barcoded 5' primer and J-beta primers. In TCRdb, the 5' RACE reads were re-called with MiXCR into one record per CDR3 protein. The table lists hundreds of thousands of distinct CDR3 sequences, 55% to 75% of them singletons. The sequencing input was blood. The receptors stem from a man aged 30-40 years in good health.

This clonotype turned up a few times. The chain carries TRBV7-2 and TRBJ1-2, with D possibly TRBD1 on 6 matching bases. Germline loops: CDR1 SGHTA, CDR2 FQGNSA. This CDR3 spans 13 amino acids. Trimming pared 5 bases from V and 3 bases from J, leaving 10 bases between. In nucleotides, the CDR3 is TGTGCCAGCAGCCCGGACAGCTACTATGGCTACACCTTC. Amino acid sequence: CASSPDSYYGYTF.

The V call is TRBV10-2, the J call TRBJ2-1; weak D call: TRBD2 (6 bases). The germline gives CDR1 WSHSY, CDR2 SAAADI. The CDR3 length is 16 residues. V was pared by 1 base and J by 7 bases, with 17 bases between. CDR3 region: CASSELDGGAWNEQFF. As DNA, the CDR3 is TGCGCCAGCAGTGAGTTAGACGGCGGGGCTTGGAATGAGCAGTTCTTC.

V usage is TRBV20-1 and J usage is TRBJ1-6; D call uncertain. This CDR3 comprises 13 residues. V lost 0 bases, J lost 7 bases, and 7 bases lay in between. Germline CDR1 and CDR2: DFQATT and SNEGSKA (reference sequence). In DNA, the CDR3 is TGCAGTGCTAGAGAAGTTGGGAATTCACCCCTCCACTTT. Amino acid sequence: CSAREVGNSPLHF.

The chain carries TRBV7-9 and TRBJ2-1, with D perhaps TRBD2 (5 bases). Trimming left V 7 bases short and J 3 bases short, with 19 bases between. The CDR3 totals 16 residues. Germline CDR1 SEHNR, CDR2 FQNEAQ (reference sequence). Here the CDR3 DNA reads TGTGCCAGCACCCAAACCCGAGGGCCAATCTACAATGAGCAGTTCTTC. Translation gives CASTQTRGPIYNEQFF.

The chain uses TRBV6-5 and TRBJ2-5, with 8 bases aligning to TRBD2. Germline loops: CDR1 MNHEY, CDR2 SVGAGI. V gave up 4 bases and J gave up 0 bases; unmatched junction bases: 13. CDR3 length: 18 residues. Here the CDR3 DNA reads TGTGCCAGCAGTTCCCACTCGTCCAGCGGGGGATACCAAGAGACCCAGTACTTC. Translation gives CASSSHSSSGGYQETQYF.

This clonotype was found many times. The chain carries TRBV7-2 and TRBJ2-5; possible D gene TRBD2, 5 bases. The germline gives CDR1 SGHTA, CDR2 FQGNSA. This CDR3 has 15 residues. V lost 5 bases to trimming and J lost 2 bases, with 15 bases between them. The CDR3 reads CASSRSVDRQETQYF. Here the CDR3 DNA reads TGTGCCAGCAGCCGTAGCGTGGATCGGCAAGAGACCCAGTACTTC.

This clonotype was found a few times. This chain joins TRBV27 and TRBJ2-1; D uncertain. The germline V and J ends were trimmed by 2 bases and 5 bases, with 13 bases remaining between them. The germline gives CDR1 MNHEY, CDR2 SMNVEV (reference sequence). This CDR3 contains 15 residues. CDR3 loop: CASSLGEYRNNEQFF. CDR3 DNA sequence: TGTGCCAGCAGTTTAGGTGAATACCGCAACAATGAGCAGTTCTTC.

The chain combines TRBV10-3 with TRBJ2-4; the D gene is possibly TRBD1 (5 bases). CDR3 size: 15 residues. CDR1 ENHRY and CDR2 SYGVKD come from the germline V gene. V was shortened by 10 bases and J by 5 bases, with 21 bases between the two germline ends. The CDR3 nucleotides read TGTGCCAGCGCCCGCTCGACAGAAGTAGAAAACATTCAGTACTTC. Translated, it gives CASARSTEVENIQYF.

The sample holds a few counts of this clonotype. This CDR3 reads CASSPVRGEQYF. CDR3 sequence (DNA): TGTGCCAGCTCACCAGTCAGGGGCGAGCAGTACTTC. This rearrangement joins TRBV18 to TRBJ2-4, with a possible D match to TRBD1 (6 bases). The end of the DNA fits TRBJ2-7 better, so the J call may be wrong. The CDR3 spans 12 residues. Per germline, CDR1 KGHSH and CDR2 LQKENI.

V gene TRBV20-1 combines with J gene TRBJ2-3, with no clear D. V was cut by 5 bases and J by 2 bases, with 14 bases left in between. Germline V gives CDR1 DFQATT, CDR2 SNEGSKA (reference sequence). The CDR3 loop spans 14 amino acids. DNA of the CDR3: TGCAGTGCTGAGTCTCAGCGCCACACAGATACGCAGTATTTT. This sequence encodes CSAESQRHTDTQYF.

This clonotype was counted between two and nine times. J is TRBJ2-1 and V is TRBV11-3, with 10 bases matching TRBD2. V was pared by 6 bases and J by 6 bases, with 2 bases of the junction left unmatched. Germline values: CDR1 SGHNT, CDR2 YENEEA. This CDR3 contains 13 residues. CDR3 DNA sequence: TGTGCCAGCAGACCTAGCGGGAGCAATGAGCAGTTCTTC. Residues: CASRPSGSNEQFF.

A few counts support this clonotype. The chain combines TRBV10-3 with TRBJ2-7; D unclear. The closer fit of TRBJ2-5 to the DNA end suggests the J call may be wrong. Per the germline V gene, CDR1 is ENHRY and CDR2 is SYGVKD. This CDR3 is built from 13 residues. The CDR3, as DNA: TGTGCCATCAGTGAGTTGGGGTTTGAGACCCAGTACTTC. This translates into CAISELGFETQYF.

CDR3 nucleotide sequence: TGTGCCAGCAGCCCTCGGGGGGATTCACGGGCTAATGAAAAACTGTTTTTT. It codes for CASSPRGDSRANEKLFF. V is TRBV7-9 and J is TRBJ1-4; D might be TRBD1 (5 bases). Germline V gene lookup returns CDR1 SEHNR and CDR2 FQNEAQ (reference sequence). V was trimmed by 5 bases and J by 3 bases, leaving 19 bases between them. This CDR3 has 17 residues. Based on the CDR3 plus reference TRBV7-9 and TRBJ1-4, the full variable domain is DTGVSQNPRHKITKRGQNVTFRCDPISEHNRLYWYRQTLGQGPEFLTYFQNEAQLEKSRLLSDRFSAERPKGSFSTLEIQRTEQGDSAMYLCASSPRGDSRANEKLFFGSGTQLSVL.

There are a few counts of this clonotype. The CDR3 DNA sequence: TGCAGTTACCGGCAAGAGACCCAGTACTTC. Its translation is CSYRQETQYF. The J gene is TRBJ2-5, the V gene TRBV29-1; D gene uncertain. The CDR3 length is 10 residues. Germline lookup yields CDR1 SQVTM and CDR2 ANQGSEA. Combining the CDR3 with reference TRBV29-1 and TRBJ2-5 gives the whole variable domain SAVISQKPSRDICQRGTSLTIQCQVDSQVTMMFWYRQQPGQSLTLIATANQGSEATYESGFVIDKFPISRPNLTFSTLTVSNMSPEDSSIYLCSYRQETQYFGPGTRLLVL.

This clonotype was observed a few times. The rearrangement uses TRBV4-3 and TRBJ2-4; 10 nucleotides match TRBD1. In germline, CDR1 is LGHNA, CDR2 YSLEER. The CDR3 length is 11 residues. Trimming took 7 bases from V and 15 from J; bases not matched to a gene: 6. The CDR3 DNA follows: TGCGCCAGCAACCAGTGGGACAGGGGGTACTTC. Translation gives CASNQWDRGYF.

This clonotype was seen only a few times. The CDR3 is CASSYATTSALRNQYF. CDR3 bases: TGTGCCAGCAGTTACGCAACAACTAGCGCACTAAGAAACCAGTATTTT. This sequence joins TRBV6-6 and TRBJ2-3; 7 positions agree with TRBD2. V shed 2 bases, J shed 12 bases, and the junction held 17 bases outside the gene matches. There are 16 residues in the CDR3. Germline V lookup: CDR1 MNHNY, CDR2 SVGAGI (reference sequence).

The V call is TRBV18, the J call TRBJ2-4, with D maybe TRBD2 (5 bases). The end of the DNA aligns better with TRBJ2-7, so the J call may be wrong. CDR3 length: 14 residues. CDR1 and CDR2 from the germline V gene are KGHSH and LQKENI. CDR3 DNA sequence: TGTGCCAGCTCGTATTCGGGGAGAAGCTACGAGCAGTACTTC. Translated: CASSYSGRSYEQYF.

V usage is TRBV27 and J usage is TRBJ2-1, with D maybe TRBD2 (5 bases). V was trimmed by 5 bases and J by 5 bases, leaving 13 bases between them. CDR3 length: 14 amino acids. Germline V gene data show CDR1 as MNHEY and CDR2 as SMNVEV (reference sequence). The CDR3 protein is CASSVSGDNNEQFF. The CDR3 bases are TGTGCCAGCAGTGTCAGCGGAGATAACAATGAGCAGTTCTTC.

The V call is TRBV7-8, the J call TRBJ2-3; tentative D call: TRBD1 (5 bases). The CDR3 length is 15 residues. Trimming left V 1 base short and J 6 bases short, with 14 bases between. CDR1 and CDR2 (germline): SGHVS, FQNEAQ. CDR3 DNA sequence: TGTGCCAGCAGCTTAGATGGGGCGCCGCGGGATACGCAGTATTTT. It codes for CASSLDGAPRDTQYF.

The J gene is TRBJ1-2, the V gene TRBV12-3 or TRBV12-4; D is unresolved. V was cut by 6 bases and J by 0 bases, with 11 bases left in between. This CDR3 region has 14 residues. CDR3 in amino acids: CASRREESNYGYTF. The CDR3 DNA reads as TGTGCCAGCAGGCGGGAGGAGTCTAACTATGGCTACACCTTC.

The rearrangement links TRBV4-2 to TRBJ2-3; TRBD2 agrees at 7 bases. Germline CDR1 is LGHNA and CDR2 is YNFKEQ. After removal of 0 bases from V and 6 bases from J, the junction contained 6 bases not matched to a gene. The CDR3 is made up of 15 amino acids. CDR3 nucleotide sequence: TGTGCCAGCAGCCAAGAAGCGGGGCCCCAGGATACGCAGTATTTT. The encoded protein is CASSQEAGPQDTQYF.

V gene TRBV5-1 combines with J gene TRBJ2-1; TRBD2 aligns across 8 bases. Germline V lookup: CDR1 SGHRS, CDR2 YFSETQ. The CDR3 covers 15 residues. J lost 5 bases, V lost 0 bases, and 4 bases had no gene match. CDR3 nucleotides: TGCGCCAGCAGCTTGGGGGGTAGCGGGGACAATGAGCAGTTCTTC. Translating it yields CASSLGGSGDNEQFF.

The count of this clonotype is one. This chain links TRBV15 with TRBJ1-5; D ambiguous. V was shortened by 5 bases and J by 6 bases, with 11 bases between the two germline ends. The germline CDR1 and CDR2 sequences are LNHNV and YYDKDF (reference sequence). The CDR3 runs 13 residues. The CDR3 sequence: CATSPHYGQPQHF. The DNA for the CDR3 is TGTGCCACCAGCCCGCATTACGGTCAGCCCCAGCATTTT.

This sequence joins TRBV6-5 and TRBJ2-1; 9 bases map to TRBD1. This CDR3 has 14 amino acids. After removal of 10 bases from V and 2 bases from J, the junction contained 6 bases not matched to a gene. CDR1 is MNHEY and CDR2 is SVGAGI in the germline V gene. Here the CDR3 reads CATRRDRAYNEQFF. As DNA, the CDR3 is TGTGCCACCCGGCGGGACAGGGCCTACAATGAGCAGTTCTTC.

The chain uses TRBV9 and TRBJ2-7, with TRBD2 matching over 10 bases. Germline loops: CDR1 SGDLS, CDR2 YYNGEE. The CDR3 sequence is 20 residues long. Trimming cost V 3 bases and J 2 bases; bases outside gene matches: 20. As DNA, the CDR3 is TGTGCCAGCAGCGCACGAGACCGGGAGGGAGGACTAGCGGAAACCTACGAGCAGTACTTC. As protein: CASSARDREGGLAETYEQYF.

The chain recombines TRBV12-3 or TRBV12-4 with TRBJ2-7; no clear D. The CDR3 contains 14 residues. Trimming stripped 5 bases from V and 1 base from J, with 12 bases between. DNA for the CDR3: TGTGCCAGCAGTATTTCGGTGGGGTCCTACGAGCAGTACTTC. This encodes CASSISVGSYEQYF.

The rearrangement links TRBV6-6 to TRBJ2-7, with 13 bases identical to TRBD2. The CDR3 has 14 residues. Germline CDR1 MNHNY, CDR2 SVGAGI (reference sequence). With 10 bases clipped from V and 5 bases from J, the junction kept 8 bases outside the gene matches. The CDR3 coding sequence is TGTGCCATCGGACTAGCGGGGGTACGGGACGAGCAGTACTTC. It yields the protein CAIGLAGVRDEQYF.

There are a few counts of this clonotype. The chain joins TRBV5-1 to TRBJ2-5; D may be TRBD1 (6 bases). CDR1 is SGHRS and CDR2 is YFSETQ in the germline V gene. Trimming pared 7 bases from V and 4 bases from J, leaving 20 bases between. The CDR3 extends over 15 amino acids. The DNA for the CDR3 is TGCGCCAGCGGCCCCCAACAGGGAATTGGAGAGACCCAGTACTTC. Its protein product is CASGPQQGIGETQYF.

There are a few counts of this clonotype. This chain links TRBV29-1 with TRBJ2-3; possibly TRBD2 for D (5 bases). This CDR3 has 13 residues. CDR1 and CDR2 (germline): SQVTM, ANQGSEA. V gave up 6 bases and J gave up 2 bases, with 12 bases separating them. The CDR3 DNA sequence: TGCAGCGTCTCGGGGTCCCCCACAGATACGCAGTATTTT. Protein product: CSVSGSPTDTQYF.

The rearrangement uses TRBV9 and TRBJ2-4; the D gene is possibly TRBD2 (6 bases). The germline gives CDR1 SGDLS, CDR2 YYNGEE. V lost 4 bases and J lost 4, with 15 bases in between. The CDR3 extends over 15 amino acids. This chain's CDR3 is CASSPGGARKNIQYF. The CDR3 DNA reads as TGTGCCAGCAGCCCCGGAGGGGCCAGAAAAAACATTCAGTACTTC.

This clonotype was recorded a few times. The rearrangement uses TRBV25-1 and TRBJ2-5; 7 bases are a match to TRBD1. CDR3 length: 16 residues. CDR1 is MGHDK, CDR2 SYGVNS, per germline. V shed 0 bases and J 0 bases; nucleotides not matched to a gene: 4. CDR3: CASSEYAGTDQETQYF. In nucleotides, the CDR3 is TGTGCCAGCAGTGAATATGCTGGGACAGACCAAGAGACCCAGTACTTC.